The entry below gives a single TCR beta chain sequence along with its context. Its antigen is not identified. TCRdb keeps only in-frame clones here, not all; method: immunoSEQ multiplex PCR. The profile shows more than 350,000 clones, more than 80% of them singletons. This sample was included in a study of Ad26.COV2.S vaccination and SARS-CoV-2 variants. Study in general: The Ad26.COV2.S arm of the COV1001 trial was where the donor was placed. Once, or twice with 56 days between doses, Ad26.COV2.S was given intramuscularly. Overall study results and limits: Vaccine recipients posted higher spike-specific TCR breadth than their placebo counterparts.

The treatment denotes: over 15 received Ad26.COV2.S at low or high dose, single or two shots; about 5 received placebo; per-sample allocation not given. Sample collection was performed on day 63 after the first vaccine or placebo injection. A Boston adult aged 18-55 years was the donor. Here the sequenced sample was peripheral blood, taken in a trial of Ad26.COV2.S vaccine versus placebo. This sequence was found in a person between 18 and 65 years old who received the Ad26.COV2.S COVID-19 vaccine or a placebo.

The CDR3 nucleotides read TGTGCCAGCAGCTTGGTAGCGGATACCGGGGAGCTGTTTTTT. Translated, it gives CASSLVADTGELFF. The chain couples TRBV5-5 to TRBJ2-2; tentatively, D is TRBD2 (6 bases). Germline-derived CDR1 and CDR2 are SGHKS and YYEKEE (reference sequence). Trimming cost V 0 bases and J 5 bases, with 8 bases left between them. This CDR3 comprises 14 residues.